This TCR beta chain was captured by sequencing in a study of tumor-infiltrating lymphocytes in primary liver carcinoma. About the research overall: Surgical resection served as treatment for the primary liver carcinoma of these patients. Each sample had roughly 3.5 to 8 million productive TCRbeta reads regardless of tissue type.

In the case of this clonotype: Its matching antigen is unknown. A read error may produce the germline difference seen at one junction end.

TCR beta cDNA came from roughly 0.45 ug total RNA, primed with a constant-region primer. Modified slightly, ARM-PCR produced TCR beta libraries over three nested multiplex PCR rounds. For approximately 11 cycles apiece, the opening two PCR rounds ran with TRBV1-TRBV30 forward primers and a C-beta reverse primer. A single record per CDR3 protein comes from TCRdb applying MiXCR to the multiplex PCR reads. There are approximately 210,000 distinct CDR3 sequences in the sample; less than 75% occur only once, and roughly 7% lies in the top ten. Study observations and caveats: Blood fell significantly below tumors in its top-250-clone fraction (p = 0.039).

The CDR3 consists of 13 residues. CDR1 is MNHNY, CDR2 SVGAGI, per germline (reference sequence). The study extracted blood RNA from unsorted whole blood and also extracted germline DNA. The sample comprised peripheral blood. This sequence joins TRBV6-6 and TRBJ2-7, with 8 bases aligning to TRBD1. This clonotype originated in a woman in her sixties or seventies with primary liver carcinoma and hepatitis B virus infection. The CDR3 DNA is TGTGCCTGCAGTTCCCGGACAGGGTTCGAGCAGTACTTC. Translation: CACSSRTGFEQYF.